This T cell receptor beta chain comes out of a study of blood T cell repertoires in COVID-19. Overall study context: Collection of acute and convalescent COVID-19 samples took place in the United States, Italy and Spain. In each case, the material was cDNA or gDNA derived from T cells, B-cell-depleted T cells, or PBMCs.

Repertoires were generated with immunoSEQ multiplex PCR, while TCRdb's copy carries only in-frame clones and drops some. The data hold over 130,000 clones, with about 90% observed a single time. The V and J ends lost 0 bases and 10 bases, in that order; junction bases with no gene match: 9. Germline CDR1 and CDR2: SGHRS and YFSETQ. This CDR3 is 16 amino acids long. The receptor's source is a woman between 55 and 75 years old with active or convalescent COVID-19. The specimen was peripheral blood. The V gene is TRBV5-1, the J gene TRBJ1-6, with TRBD1 matching over 8 bases. DNA for the CDR3: TGCGCCAGCAGCTTGGCCCAGGGGGCCTTAACGTCACCCCTCCACTTT. Protein sequence: CASSLAQGALTSPLHF.